These 3 T cell receptor beta chains were sequenced from one sample in a study of T cell repertoires in cytomegalovirus infection. What these receptors recognize is not known. Using its own MiXCR run on the reads, TCRdb lists one record per CDR3 protein. The sample includes some 700,000 distinct CDR3 sequences, around 30% of them seen just once. This specimen consisted of cultured PBMCs, obtained from culture after CMV antigen stimulation. Source of these receptors: a human donor in good health (CMV status not recorded). Some clones in this sample may be carry-over from other donors' samples.

This clonotype was counted only a few times. The V and J genes are TRBV12-3 or TRBV12-4 and TRBJ2-1; 8 nucleotides agree with TRBD2. The ends lost 6 bases at V and 3 bases at J; junction bases unmatched: 4. The CDR3 covers 14 residues. The CDR3 here is CASRAGTSYNEQFF. CDR3 in DNA: TGTGCCAGCAGAGCCGGGACTAGCTACAATGAGCAGTTCTTC.

J is TRBJ2-5 and V is TRBV6-2 or TRBV6-3; D may be TRBD1 or TRBD2 (6 bases each). Germline V gene sequence: CDR1 MNHEY, CDR2 SVGEGT. V gave up 8 bases and J gave up 1 base, with 11 bases separating them. The CDR3 extends over 13 amino acids. CDR3 region: CASRGTTQETQYF. The CDR3 region has the DNA TGTGCCAGCCGCGGGACAACCCAAGAGACCCAGTACTTC.

CDR3 sequence: CSAAVGTTAYEQYF. CDR3 nucleotide sequence: TGCAGTGCCGCTGTCGGGACTACCGCCTACGAGCAGTACTTC. The V call is TRBV20-1, the J call TRBJ2-7, with 7 bases fitting TRBD2. The CDR3 has 14 amino acids. Germline V lookup: CDR1 DFQATT, CDR2 SNEGSKA (reference sequence). The J segment lost 2 bases and the V segment lost 6 bases, leaving 10 bases of the junction unmatched.